This T cell receptor beta chain was captured by sequencing in a study of blood T cell repertoires in COVID-19. Study-wide context: Sample material is recorded as cDNA or gDNA derived from T cells, B-cell-depleted T cells, or PBMCs.

Only one count was recorded for this clone. Sequencing used immunoSEQ multiplex PCR; TCRdb keeps in-frame clones, though not all of them. Of 300,000 to 400,000 clones in the sample, about four fifths were seen once. J lost 2 bases, V lost 0 bases, and 8 bases had no gene match. The CDR3 spans 18 residues. Germline CDR1 is LGHNA and CDR2 is YSLEER. This sequence joins TRBV4-3 and TRBJ2-3, with TRBD2 identical over 10 bases. What was sequenced was peripheral blood. This receptor was obtained from a young man with active or convalescent COVID-19. The CDR3 sequence is CASSQDTLLAGTTDTQYF. The CDR3 bases are TGCGCCAGCAGCCAAGATACCCTACTAGCGGGGACCACAGATACGCAGTATTTT.